These 17 T cell receptor beta chains were all obtained from the same sample, sequenced in a study of T cell responses to AZD1222 COVID-19 vaccine. Produced via immunoSEQ multiplex PCR; TCRdb's table is partial and in-frame only. The table shows tens of thousands of clones, with approximately 87% occurring only once. The sample consisted of peripheral blood, taken 28 days after the second AZD1222 dose. The receptor set was obtained from an adult who received the AZD1222 COVID-19 vaccine.

This clone was found once. For the CDR3, the DNA is TGTGCCAGCAGCCAAGCCGCTAGCGGGGCCAATGAGCAGTTCTTC. Residues: CASSQAASGANEQFF. This chain joins TRBV3-1 (or the pseudogene TRBV3-2) and TRBJ2-1; 9 positions match TRBD2. CDR1 is LGHDT and CDR2 is YNNKEL in the germline V gene (reference sequence). This CDR3 spans 15 amino acids. With V trimmed by 1 base and J by 6 bases, 4 bases remained unmatched.

CDR3 in amino acids: CASSFYNEQFF. The DNA of the CDR3 is TGTGCCAGCAGTTTTTACAATGAGCAGTTCTTC. The V gene is TRBV27, the J gene TRBJ2-1; unclear D gene. CDR1 and CDR2 (germline): MNHEY, SMNVEV (reference sequence). V was cut by 3 bases and J by 4 bases, with 1 base left in between. The CDR3 is 11 residues long.

This chain links TRBV5-1 with TRBJ1-2, with 8 bases identical to TRBD1. J lost 0 bases, V lost 3 bases, and 4 bases had no gene match. The CDR3 is 15 amino acids. Germline CDR1 is SGHRS and CDR2 is YFSETQ. The CDR3 loop is CASSWTGRANYGYTF. As DNA, the CDR3 is TGCGCCAGCAGCTGGACAGGGAGAGCTAACTATGGCTACACCTTC.

The CDR3 loop is CASSTDSYYEQYF. The CDR3 DNA sequence: TGTGCCAGCAGCACCGACAGTTACTACGAGCAGTACTTC. This chain links TRBV5-6 with TRBJ2-7; weak D call: TRBD1 (5 bases). CDR3 size: 13 residues. V lost 4 bases to trimming and J lost 3 bases, with 11 bases between them. In germline, CDR1 is SGHDT, CDR2 YYEEEE.

This clone was seen just once. The chain recombines TRBV2 with TRBJ1-4, with no clear D. Germline CDR1 is SNHLY and CDR2 is FYNNEI. The CDR3 loop spans 15 amino acids. The germline V and J ends were trimmed by 2 bases and 2 bases, with 9 bases remaining between them. The CDR3 loop is CASSELSGTNEKLFF. The CDR3 bases are TGTGCCAGCAGTGAACTAAGTGGGACTAATGAAAAACTGTTTTTT.

This chain links TRBV6-2 or TRBV6-3 with TRBJ1-5; 7 bases line up with TRBD1. Per germline, CDR1 MNHEY and CDR2 SVGEGT. The CDR3 covers 15 residues. The V and J ends lost 0 bases and 7 bases, in that order; junction bases with no gene match: 6. The DNA of the CDR3 is TGTGCCAGCAGTTACTCGAGCACAGGGGTGCAGCCCCAGCATTTT. Translating it yields CASSYSSTGVQPQHF.

The V and J genes are TRBV28 and TRBJ2-5, with 7 bases lining up with TRBD1. V lost 4 bases and J lost 5; bases outside the gene matches: 22. The germline V gene encodes CDR1 MDHEN and CDR2 SYDVKM. The CDR3 runs to 19 residues. The CDR3 region has the DNA TGTGCCAGCAGTTACCCCTTAACCCCGACAGGGCCCCCTTCGGAGACCCAGTACTTC. Translated, it gives CASSYPLTPTGPPSETQYF.

J is TRBJ2-3 and V is TRBV18, with D uncertain. V was clipped by 2 bases and J by 5 bases, with 17 bases between them. The germline V gene encodes CDR1 KGHSH and CDR2 LQKENI. The CDR3 extends over 16 amino acids. CDR3 residues: CASSPNGEPAGDTQYF. CDR3 coding DNA: TGTGCCAGCTCACCAAATGGAGAACCAGCAGGAGATACGCAGTATTTT.

The J gene is TRBJ2-3, the V gene TRBV18, with D unresolved. Between the trimmed V and J ends, which lost 4 bases and 5 bases, there was a span of 4 bases. Germline V gene lookup returns CDR1 KGHSH and CDR2 LQKENI. The CDR3 is made up of 11 amino acids. CDR3 protein: CASSLGDTQYF. DNA for the CDR3: TGTGCCAGCTCACTTGGAGATACGCAGTATTTT.

The chain couples TRBV27 to TRBJ1-4; 9 bases are shared with TRBD1. This CDR3 has 14 residues. The J segment lost 10 bases and the V segment lost 4 bases, leaving 7 bases of the junction unmatched. The germline gives CDR1 MNHEY, CDR2 SMNVEV (reference sequence). The CDR3 DNA reads as TGTGCCAGCAGTTCCGGGACAGGGACCGCAAAACTGTTTTTT. Amino acid sequence: CASSSGTGTAKLFF.

The rearrangement links TRBV19 to TRBJ2-2, with D possibly called TRBD1 or TRBD2 (5 bases each). This CDR3 has 14 amino acids. V shed 4 bases and J shed 5 bases, with 11 bases lying between them. Germline V gives CDR1 LNHDA, CDR2 SQIVND (reference sequence). The CDR3 nucleotides read TGTGCCAGTAGTAGAGGCAGGGAGACCGGGGAGCTGTTTTTT. It yields the protein CASSRGRETGELFF. Supplemented by reference TRBV19 and TRBJ2-2, the full variable domain reads DGGITQSPKYLFRKEGQNVTLSCEQNLNHDAMYWYRQDPGQGLRLIYYSQIVNDFQKGDIAEGYSVSREKKESFPLTVTSAQKNPTAFYLCASSRGRETGELFFGEGSRLTVL.

V gene TRBV7-9 combines with J gene TRBJ2-1; a possible D gene is TRBD2 (5 bases). CDR3 length: 15 residues. V was cut by 5 bases and J by 0 bases, with 11 bases left in between. CDR1 and CDR2 (germline): SEHNR, FQNEAQ (reference sequence). This CDR3 is CASSRPGSSYNEQFF. Written as DNA, the CDR3 is TGTGCCAGCAGCAGGCCGGGGAGCTCCTACAATGAGCAGTTCTTC.

V usage is TRBV6-5 and J usage is TRBJ2-3; TRBD2 agrees at 8 bases. This CDR3 spans 15 amino acids. Germline lookup yields CDR1 MNHEY and CDR2 SVGAGI. V lost 11 bases, J lost 1 base, and 11 bases stayed unmatched. DNA of the CDR3: TGTGCCGGAAGACCGGGGGGGGCTGGCACAGATACGCAGTATTTT. It codes for CAGRPGGAGTDTQYF.

The V and J genes are TRBV27 and TRBJ2-1; D is possibly TRBD2 (6 bases). There are 15 residues in the CDR3. V was trimmed by 6 bases and J by 7 bases, leaving 19 bases between them. In germline, CDR1 is MNHEY, CDR2 SMNVEV (reference sequence). The CDR3, as DNA: TGTGCCAGCAGCGCCTTGGCACTTGGGGGGAATGAGCAGTTCTTC. Its protein is CASSALALGGNEQFF.

V gene TRBV4-3 combines with J gene TRBJ1-1; the match to TRBD1 covers 7 bases. This CDR3 is 13 amino acids long. CDR1 LGHNA and CDR2 YSLEER come from the germline V gene. J gave up 4 bases and V 5 bases, and 4 bases lay outside the gene matches. CDR3: CASSGTASTEAFF. The CDR3, as DNA: TGCGCCAGCAGCGGGACAGCTAGCACTGAAGCTTTCTTT.

The chain uses TRBV28 and TRBJ2-1, with TRBD2 identical over 10 bases. V gave up 5 bases and J gave up 5 bases; unmatched junction bases: 15. Germline-derived CDR1 and CDR2 are MDHEN and SYDVKM. The CDR3 spans 18 residues. The CDR3 region is CASSIPFTRTSGHNEQFF. The CDR3 DNA is TGTGCCAGCAGTATCCCCTTTACTCGGACTAGCGGTCACAATGAGCAGTTCTTC. The whole variable domain, remainder taken from reference TRBV28 and TRBJ2-1, is DVKVTQSSRYLVKRTGEKVFLECVQDMDHENMFWYRQDPGLGLRLIYFSYDVKMKEKGDIPEGYSVSREKKERFSLILESASTNQTSMYLCASSIPFTRTSGHNEQFFGPGTRLTVL.

This clone was recorded once. This chain joins TRBV7-2 and TRBJ2-4; the match to TRBD2 covers 8 bases. This CDR3 comprises 18 residues. Trimming removed 5 bases from V and 0 bases from J; junction bases left unmatched: 12. CDR1 and CDR2 (germline): SGHTA, FQGNSA. In nucleotides, the CDR3 is TGTGCCAGCAGCAAGGGGAGGCGGGGGGCTTTAGCCAAAAACATTCAGTACTTC. Its translation is CASSKGRRGALAKNIQYF.